One sample yielded the 17 T cell receptor beta chains listed below, sequenced in a study of graft-versus-host responses after intestinal transplantation (dated by TCRdb to the early 2020s). Library creation used the immunoSEQ multiplex PCR assay. TCRdb retrieved this table from immuneACCESS and kept in-frame rearrangements only. Not all clones are present; in checked studies, unresolved V genes account for under half, and no reason is known for the remainder. The sample contains around 76,000 clones, 90% to 95% of them found a single time. Over 0.45% of the sample comes from the top ten. What these receptors recognize is not known. The meaning of the sample's time point label: cells obtained before transplantation from donor or recipient. This specimen was unstimulated CD8+ T cells sorted from spleen or lymph node cells, taken before intestinal transplant. These receptors were collected from a human donor who received an intestinal transplant.

J is TRBJ1-1 and V is TRBV27, with D unresolved. Germline assignment: CDR1 MNHEY and CDR2 SMNVEV (reference sequence). The CDR3 is 11 residues long. With 6 bases removed from V and 6 bases from J, the gap between germline ends came to 8 bases. In DNA form, the CDR3 reads TGTGCCAGCAGCTTTGGTGCTGAAGCTTTCTTT. Amino acids: CASSFGAEAFF.

V usage is TRBV6-5 and J usage is TRBJ2-3; a weak D match, TRBD2 (5 bases). This CDR3 contains 14 residues. Trimming removed 0 bases at V and 4 bases at J, with 8 bases between. Germline V gene data show CDR1 as MNHEY and CDR2 as SVGAGI. The CDR3 DNA is TGTGCCAGCAGTTACTCGATCGGGGCAGATACGCAGTATTTT. This codes for CASSYSIGADTQYF.

Sample share makes this clone medium-sized. The chain has TRBV5-6 and TRBJ1-4; D is perhaps TRBD1 (5 bases). The CDR3 is 14 residues long. V dropped 2 bases and J dropped 3 bases, with 8 bases sitting between them. The germline V gene encodes CDR1 SGHDT and CDR2 YYEEEE. CDR3 region: CASSFWGANEKLFF. As DNA, the CDR3 is TGTGCCAGCAGCTTTTGGGGGGCTAATGAAAAACTGTTTTTT.

V and J are TRBV9 and TRBJ2-7; 8 positions agree with TRBD2. The CDR3 length is 16 residues. Germline V CDR1 and CDR2: SGDLS, YYNGEE. Trimming at V came to 3 bases and at J to 4 bases, leaving 12 bases not matched to a gene. The CDR3: CASSAAAGTRVYEQYF. In DNA form, the CDR3 reads TGTGCCAGCAGCGCTGCGGCCGGGACTAGAGTATACGAGCAGTACTTC.

J is TRBJ2-5 and V is TRBV29-1, with a possible D match to TRBD2 (7 bases). The J call is in doubt because the DNA end fits TRBJ2-7 better. Germline V lookup: CDR1 SQVTM, CDR2 ANQGSEA. This CDR3 comprises 13 residues. In nucleotides, the CDR3 is TGCAGCGCCGAGGGGGGGGACTCCTACGAGCAGTACTTC. It yields the protein CSAEGGDSYEQYF.

Details on this clone: Germline and junction disagree at one end, which may indicate a read error. The rearrangement links TRBV18 to TRBJ1-1; D uncertain. Per germline, CDR1 KGHSH and CDR2 LQKENI. This CDR3 has 13 amino acids. The CDR3 DNA reads TGTGCCAGCTCACCACCGAGGGTTCCCAGCGTCGAGTTT. Translated: CASSPPRVPSVEF.

The chain carries TRBV2 and TRBJ2-7, with D uncertain. V was cut by 1 base and J by 2 bases, with 15 bases left in between. Germline CDR1 is SNHLY and CDR2 is FYNNEI. The CDR3 totals 16 residues. CDR3 region: CASSEGPPTTAYEQYF. The CDR3 region has the DNA TGTGCCAGCAGTGAAGGGCCGCCCACTACTGCCTACGAGCAGTACTTC.

The chain is built from TRBV28 and TRBJ2-5, with TRBD1 matching over 7 bases. Losses at the gene ends were 6 bases for V and 3 bases for J; bases not matched to a gene: 10. Germline assignment: CDR1 MDHEN and CDR2 SYDVKM. CDR3 length: 15 residues. The CDR3 here is CASSHPAGGEETQYF. In DNA, the CDR3 is TGTGCCAGCAGCCACCCGGCAGGGGGAGAAGAGACCCAGTACTTC.

V gene TRBV5-1 combines with J gene TRBJ1-2; TRBD1 might be the D (6 bases). V shed 0 bases and J shed 0 bases, with 21 bases lying between them. The CDR3 has 19 residues. From germline, CDR1 is SGHRS and CDR2 YFSETQ. The CDR3 bases are TGCGCCAGCAGCTTGGAATTTGGATCCGGGACACCAACTAACTATGGCTACACCTTC. The encoded protein is CASSLEFGSGTPTNYGYTF.

This clone came up once. The CDR3 DNA reads as TGCGCCAGCAGCTTGGTGATAGGGCTGAACGAGCAGTACTTC. Its translation: CASSLVIGLNEQYF. The chain carries TRBV5-1 and TRBJ2-7; D call uncertain. The CDR3 length is 14 residues. V lost 0 bases, J lost 5 bases, and 12 bases lay in between. From germline, CDR1 is SGHRS and CDR2 YFSETQ.

DNA of the CDR3: TGTGCCAGCAGTTACGACAGGGAGACTCCCTACGAGCAGTACTTC. Encoded protein: CASSYDRETPYEQYF. The genes are TRBV6-5 and TRBJ2-7; 7 bases are a match to TRBD1. Germline assignment: CDR1 MNHEY and CDR2 SVGAGI. Trimming cost V 2 bases and J 2 bases; bases outside gene matches: 6. This CDR3 comprises 15 residues.

This sequence joins TRBV10-1 and TRBJ2-1; 10 bases line up with TRBD1. V dropped 4 bases and J dropped 7; count of bases not matched to a gene: 4. Germline-derived CDR1 and CDR2 are WNHNN and SYGVQD (reference sequence). CDR3 length: 14 amino acids. In DNA form, the CDR3 reads TGCGCCAGCAGTGGACAGGGGGCAAGGAATGAGCAGTTCTTC. Protein sequence: CASSGQGARNEQFF.

The chain recombines TRBV2 with TRBJ1-1; unclear D gene. The V gene's germline CDR1 is SNHLY and CDR2 FYNNEI. The V gene lost 6 bases and the J gene lost 1 base, with 6 bases spanning the gap. This CDR3 region has 12 residues. This CDR3 is CASRKGNTEAFF. Written as DNA, the CDR3 is TGTGCCAGCAGAAAGGGGAACACTGAAGCTTTCTTT.

As DNA, the CDR3 is TGCGCCAGCAGCCAAGATCGGGAAGAGACCCAGTACTTC. It encodes CASSQDREETQYF. V is TRBV4-1 and J is TRBJ2-5; unclear D gene. The CDR3 extends over 13 amino acids. The germline CDR1 and CDR2 sequences are MGHRA and YSYEKL. V was cut by 0 bases and J by 3 bases, with 5 bases left in between.

The count of this clone is one. In DNA, the CDR3 is TGCAGCGTTGTGTACTCCAATGAAAAACTGTTTTTT. This sequence encodes CSVVYSNEKLFF. The V call is TRBV29-1, the J call TRBJ1-4; D gene uncertain. Germline V gives CDR1 SQVTM, CDR2 ANQGSEA. V shed 4 bases and J shed 5 bases, with 8 bases lying between them. This CDR3 comprises 12 residues.

The gene calls are TRBV5-1 and TRBJ2-2; D ambiguous. Germline V gene data show CDR1 as SGHRS and CDR2 as YFSETQ. V lost 0 bases to trimming and J lost 0 bases, with 27 bases between them. CDR3 length equals 22 residues. The CDR3 nucleotides are TGCGCCAGCAGCTTGGTTGGTCCCCCGCCCATCCCCTTTAGAACGAACACCGGGGAGCTGTTTTTT. Translation gives CASSLVGPPPIPFRTNTGELFF.

This CDR3 is CASSQSVAGGSYGYTF. The CDR3 nucleotides are TGCGCCAGCAGCCAGTCTGTGGCAGGGGGTTCCTATGGCTACACCTTC. This chain connects TRBV4-1 to TRBJ1-2; 7 bases are shared with TRBD1. The CDR3 totals 16 residues. After removal of 3 bases from V and 4 bases from J, the junction contained 11 bases not matched to a gene. Germline CDR1 is MGHRA and CDR2 is YSYEKL.